The text below deals with one TCR beta chain. Antigen: not known. This sample is part of a study of OX40 agonist ivuxolimab in advanced cancers. Looking at the study overall: Mean age approximately 59 years, range about 23 to 80; 82.7% male. Study-wide points: Clones of CD4+ and CD8+ blood T cells grew by week 6 at doses of 0.1 to 3.0 mg/kg.

This CDR3 has 16 residues. Germline CDR1 reads GTSNPN; CDR2 reads SVGIG (reference sequence). With 1 base removed from V and 2 bases from J, the gap between germline ends came to 15 bases. Produced via immunoSEQ multiplex PCR; TCRdb's table is partial and in-frame only. This table has under 55,000 clones, around four fifths appearing once. The sequences come from CD4+ or CD8+ T cells sorted from blood, collected in a trial of the OX40 agonist ivuxolimab. The clonotype comes from an adult with an advanced solid tumor such as melanoma, head and neck, liver or kidney cancer. This rearrangement joins TRBV30 to TRBJ2-4, with D possibly being TRBD2 (5 bases). The CDR3: CAWSDGIKRTKNIQYF. CDR3 DNA: TGTGCCTGGAGTGACGGGATAAAGAGGACCAAAAACATTCAGTACTTC.